The sequence of this T cell receptor beta chain was determined in a study of cytomegalovirus exposure and HLA in healthy donors. The CDR3 spans 13 residues. Germline V gene sequence: CDR1 MDHEN, CDR2 SYDVKM. Trimming shortened V by 5 bases and J by 7 bases, and 12 bases separated the two germline ends. TCRdb's copy holds only in-frame clones and misses some; the assay was immunoSEQ multiplex PCR. The sample includes about 53,000 clones, roughly 93% of them seen just once. V and J are TRBV28 and TRBJ1-5, with no clear D. The TCR was taken from a young man in good health and CMV-seronegative. Specimen: PBMCs. The CDR3 spells CASSPGFRQPQHF. The CDR3, as DNA: TGTGCCAGCAGTCCAGGATTTCGCCAGCCCCAGCATTTT.